The T cell receptor (beta chain) under discussion was sequenced for a study of post-analysis software for immune sequencing data (dated by TCRdb to the mid-2010s). Regarding the research as a whole: Recorded disease courses included relapsing-remitting, secondary progressive and progressive-relapsing multiple sclerosis, with some patients lacking subtype annotation. The patient repertoires were compared against around eleven previously published healthy control repertoires obtained from donors aged 6 to 25 years. A subset of samples was prepared in parallel using single-end sample barcoding, then pooled and co-amplified after Illumina adapter ligation.

The paper as a whole reports these results and caveats: The control group was slightly older than the multiple sclerosis patient group. Direct clustering with F measure showed strong co-clustering of samples prepared in the same batch, prompting a batch-effect correction. Normalized Chao1 diversity was significantly lower in multiple sclerosis patients than controls, suggesting substantial peripheral T-cell clonal expansion.

As for this clonotype: Its antigen has not been determined. Base qualities are missing; no much larger clone stands one base away.

The protocol used for the library was PCR. The sample was run on an Illumina HiSeq 2500. To reduce PCR and sequencing biases, unique molecular identifiers were incorporated into the TCR beta cDNA libraries. Per 1 to 10 million input T cells, approximately 500,000 cDNA molecules were obtained, such that each molecule approximated one T cell. Patient libraries were prepared and sequenced with the same protocol used for the earlier healthy control dataset. Within a given batch, samples were prepared together, multiplexed and sequenced on the same HiSeq lane. The original methods were these. Raw barcoded reads were processed with MIGEC, and single-read molecular identifier groups were discarded before consensus assembly and CDR3 extraction. VDJtools was used for post-analysis of the clonotype tables, with diversity normalized by down-sampling every dataset to the smallest sample size. To correct batch-related cross-sample contamination, repertoire overlap clustering matched CDR3 amino acid sequences but not nucleotide sequences. TCRdb ran its own pipeline on the public reads, namely fastp trimming at Q25 and MiXCR clone calling, and kept in-frame beta chains. Each entry merges the rows of one CDR3 protein and shows their most common DNA and genes. The V and J calls shown here were made by TCRdb, not taken from the authors' results. This sample gives some 690,000 distinct CDR3 sequences in total; roughly 27% of them show up just once. The top ten clones comprise around 0.6% of the sample.

To demonstrate the VDJtools post-analysis software, TCR beta repertoires were profiled from the peripheral blood of more than 10 young patients with multiple sclerosis. The multiple sclerosis patients were children and adolescents ranging in age from roughly 6 to 16 years. This receptor was obtained from a girl aged 5 to 17 with multiple sclerosis. The sample was blood.

The DNA sequence reads TGTGCCAGCAGCACGGGACCGGCCTACGAGCAGTACTTC. The translation is CASSTGPAYEQYF. The rearranged chain carries TRBV7-2 and TRBJ2-7, with a tentative D call of TRBD1 or TRBD2, each matching 5 bases. At the junction V is shortened by 5 bases and J by 2 bases, with 10 bases in between. From the germline V gene, CDR1 is SGHTA and CDR2 is FQGNSA. From the cysteine up to the phenylalanine, the CDR3 has a length of 13 residues. Only the CDR3 DNA stays, 39 bases, in frame from base 1.